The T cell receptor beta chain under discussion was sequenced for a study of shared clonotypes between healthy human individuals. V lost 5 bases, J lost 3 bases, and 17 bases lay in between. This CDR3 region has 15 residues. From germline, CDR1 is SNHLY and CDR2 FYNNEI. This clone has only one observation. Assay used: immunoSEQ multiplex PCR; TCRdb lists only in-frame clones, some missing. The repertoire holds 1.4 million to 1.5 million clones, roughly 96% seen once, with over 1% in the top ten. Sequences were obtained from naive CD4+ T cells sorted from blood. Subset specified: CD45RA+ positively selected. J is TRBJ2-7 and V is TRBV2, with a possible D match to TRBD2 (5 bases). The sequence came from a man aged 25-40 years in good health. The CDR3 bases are TGTGCCAGCAGTAACCCCCGGGGATTTGACTACGAGCAGTACTTC. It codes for CASSNPRGFDYEQYF.